This T cell receptor (beta chain) was profiled in a study of shared clonotypes between healthy human individuals. It was into CD45RA+ naive and CD45RA-negative memory subsets that the CD4+ cells were split. Deep was the level used in running the assay. Sorted-subset replicate PCR reactions contained roughly 200 ng DNA, corresponding to approximately 30,000 T cell genomes. Authors' data handling: With immunoSEQ giving junction-only sequences and no quality scores, filtering differed. TCRdb keeps only in-frame clones here, not all; method: immunoSEQ multiplex PCR. D and trimming were read from the DNA, whereas the V and J calls and clone size are those reported in that table. The table has under 1,900,000 clones, approximately 98.5% seen once; the top ten hold around 0.38%. V was clipped by 4 bases and J by 0 bases; unmatched bases: 3. This CDR3 spans 15 amino acids. The V gene's germline CDR1 is WNHNN and CDR2 SYGVQD (reference sequence).

This receptor was identified in a man in his thirties or forties in good health. The sequencing input was naive CD4+ T cells sorted from blood. Subset here: CD45RA+ positively selected. The rearrangement links TRBV10-1 to TRBJ2-5, with 9 nucleotides matching TRBD2. The CDR3 protein is CASSAGTSYQETQYF. In DNA, the CDR3 is TGCGCCAGCAGTGCCGGGACTAGCTACCAAGAGACCCAGTACTTC.